One sample yielded the 7 T cell receptor beta chains listed below, sequenced in a study of Graves' ophthalmopathy and Graves' hyperthyroidism. Beta-chain TCR CDR3 regions were amplified from RNA transcripts. A first-round RT-PCR used HTBI primers, followed by a second-round multiplex PCR. TCRdb recomputed calls from the multiplex PCR reads with MiXCR, one row per CDR3 protein. Here the sample spans a few hundred thousand distinct CDR3 sequences, 20% to 25% being singletons. Sequencing was done on a sample of peripheral blood. The receptors originated from a woman between 45 and 65 years old with Graves' ophthalmopathy.

This clonotype was seen repeatedly, ten times or more. The chain couples TRBV6-2 or TRBV6-3 to TRBJ2-4; 8 bases align to TRBD2. The CDR3 has 14 residues. J was trimmed by 5 bases and V by 6 bases; bases with no gene match: 6. CDR1 is MNHEY and CDR2 is SVGEGT in the germline V gene. CDR3 coding DNA: TGTGCCAGCAGCTTACTAGCGGATCAAAACATTCAGTACTTC. This translates into CASSLLADQNIQYF.

V gene TRBV28 combines with J gene TRBJ1-1; D remains ambiguous. V lost 7 bases and J 6 bases, leaving 12 bases between the germline ends. The length of the CDR3 is 12 residues. CDR1 and CDR2 from the germline V gene are MDHEN and SYDVKM. The CDR3 nucleotides are TGTGCCAGCATCCGGTCATCAGCTGAAGCTTTCTTT. Its protein product is CASIRSSAEAFF.

This clonotype was picked up many times. J is TRBJ2-2 and V is TRBV28; 14 nucleotides match TRBD2. Germline CDR1 MDHEN, CDR2 SYDVKM. Losses at the gene ends were 3 bases for V and 5 bases for J; bases not matched to a gene: 8. The CDR3 runs to 18 residues. As DNA, the CDR3 is TGTGCCAGCAGTTTGACGGGACTAGCGGGAGCCGTAACCGGGGAGCTGTTTTTT. Its translation: CASSLTGLAGAVTGELFF.

This clonotype was observed at least ten times. This chain links TRBV20-1 with TRBJ2-5; 10 nucleotides align to TRBD1. After removal of 6 bases from V and 3 bases from J, the junction contained 10 bases not matched to a gene. Germline CDR1 is DFQATT and CDR2 is SNEGSKA (reference sequence). There are 15 residues in the CDR3. The CDR3 nucleotides read TGCAGTGCCGCCAAGGACAGGGGGTTGGAAGAGACCCAGTACTTC. Its translation: CSAAKDRGLEETQYF.

This clonotype was seen ten or more times. The V and J genes are TRBV6-1 and TRBJ2-7; D unclear. V was pared by 5 bases and J by 6 bases, with 8 bases between. Germline lookup yields CDR1 MNHNS and CDR2 SASEGT. The CDR3 has 11 amino acids. The chain's CDR3 is CASSHGPEQYF. The CDR3 nucleotides read TGTGCCAGCAGTCATGGTCCCGAGCAGTACTTC.

The V gene is TRBV10-2, the J gene TRBJ1-1; TRBD1 might be the D (5 bases). The V end was cut by 6 bases, the J end by 3 bases, with 14 bases between. The germline V gene encodes CDR1 WSHSY and CDR2 SAAADI. The CDR3 length is 14 residues. Here the CDR3 reads CASRRRGEDTEAFF. The CDR3 DNA sequence: TGCGCCAGCAGGAGAAGGGGTGAAGACACTGAAGCTTTCTTT.

This clonotype was seen ten or more times. The chain employs TRBV19 and TRBJ1-2; D call uncertain. The germline V and J ends were trimmed by 5 bases and 4 bases, with 11 bases remaining between them. This CDR3 has 13 residues. CDR1 LNHDA and CDR2 SQIVND come from the germline V gene (reference sequence). The CDR3 reads CASSLGIGYGYTF. The CDR3 DNA sequence: TGTGCCAGTAGTTTGGGGATTGGCTATGGCTACACCTTC.